This T cell receptor beta chain was captured in a study of a mutant IDH1 vaccine in newly diagnosed glioma. Across the study: Once 4-6 weeks had passed after radiotherapy alone, vaccination started, or it started with temozolomide cycles. Treated patients showed a male proportion of about 60%, a female proportion of around 40%, and a mean age of roughly 40 years. Receipt of radiotherapy, temozolomide, or both preceded the study, and most received both.

Time point here: week 23, last vaccination. The study gave 300 ug of mutant IDH1 20-mer peptide per vaccine dose, with topical imiquimod. Donors harbored newly found WHO grade 3 or 4 IDH1-mutant, ATRX-lost astrocytomas. Notes on this clone: Its cognate antigen is unknown.

The method was immunoSEQ multiplex PCR; TCRdb's version includes in-frame clones alone and lacks a portion of them. The table lists some 80,000 clones, more than 80% of them singletons. The receptor was derived from a woman aged 45 to 65 with glioma. Sequenced here: PBMCs, sampled from a glioma patient whose treatment included an IDH1 peptide vaccine.

The CDR3, as DNA: TGTGCCAGCAGCTTCACTAGCGGGGCCGGCAATGAGCAGTTCTTC. This codes for CASSFTSGAGNEQFF. This rearrangement joins TRBV7-3 to TRBJ2-1; 10 bases agree with TRBD2. This CDR3 spans 15 amino acids. The germline V gene has CDR1 SGHTA and CDR2 FQGTGA. Trimming at V came to 3 bases and at J to 6 bases, leaving 5 bases not matched to a gene.